The 21 T cell receptor beta chains given below trace back to one sample, sequenced in a study of shared clonotypes between healthy human individuals. TCRdb's copy holds only in-frame clones and misses some; the assay was immunoSEQ multiplex PCR. There are 2,500,000 or so clones in the sample; 80% to 95% occur only once, and approximately 0.4% lies in the top ten. The source material was naive CD4+ T cells from PBMCs. Subset indicated: CD45RA+ positively selected. These receptors originate from a man aged 18 to 30 in good health. Some clones in this sample may be carry-over from other donors' samples.

The chain is built from TRBV28 and TRBJ2-3; D may be TRBD1 (6 bases). CDR3 length: 16 residues. Germline CDR1 MDHEN, CDR2 SYDVKM. With 5 bases removed from V and 2 bases from J, the gap between germline ends came to 17 bases. The CDR3 DNA is TGTGCCAGCAGTCCGAGACGGACAGCAATCACAGATACGCAGTATTTT. This codes for CASSPRRTAITDTQYF.

The chain combines TRBV7-2 with TRBJ2-1; 12 nucleotides line up with TRBD2. The length of the CDR3 is 15 residues. CDR1 is SGHTA and CDR2 is FQGNSA in the germline V gene. The ends lost 5 bases at V and 8 bases at J; junction bases unmatched: 7. Here the CDR3 reads CASSPTSGSWDEQFF. DNA of the CDR3: TGTGCCAGCAGCCCGACTAGCGGGAGTTGGGATGAGCAGTTCTTC.

This clone was observed once. The chain has TRBV18 and TRBJ1-3; TRBD1 is a possible D gene (6 bases). CDR1 KGHSH and CDR2 LQKENI come from the germline V gene. V lost 6 bases to trimming and J lost 4 bases, with 10 bases between them. The CDR3 is 13 residues long. The DNA for the CDR3 is TGTGCCAGCTCGGACCAGGGGGGAAACACCATATATTTT. Protein: CASSDQGGNTIYF.

The CDR3 protein is CASTRGRVTEAFF. The CDR3 DNA is TGTGCCAGCACAAGGGGGAGGGTCACTGAAGCTTTCTTT. The rearrangement links TRBV28 to TRBJ1-1; D might be TRBD1 (6 bases). Deletions cut 7 bases from V and 4 bases from J, with 13 bases between. The CDR3 sequence is 13 residues long. Germline assignment: CDR1 MDHEN and CDR2 SYDVKM.

This chain uses TRBV27 with TRBJ1-6; the match to TRBD1 covers 7 bases. CDR1 is MNHEY and CDR2 is SMNVEV in the germline V gene (reference sequence). This CDR3 is 18 amino acids long. Trimming took 2 bases from V and 7 from J; bases not matched to a gene: 14. CDR3 nucleotides: TGTGCCAGCAGTTTACTAAGCTGGGACAGAGGGGGGAATTCACCCCTCCACTTT. This sequence encodes CASSLLSWDRGGNSPLHF.

The V call is TRBV28, the J call TRBJ2-4, with 7 bases lining up with TRBD2. Trimming removed 3 bases from V and 3 bases from J; junction bases left unmatched: 5. CDR3 length: 15 residues. The V gene's germline CDR1 is MDHEN and CDR2 SYDVKM. CDR3 DNA: TGTGCCAGCAGTTTGTGGGAGGGCGACAAAAACATTCAGTACTTC. Translation: CASSLWEGDKNIQYF.

The chain employs TRBV7-6 and TRBJ2-7; no clear D gene. V gave up 1 base and J gave up 5 bases, with 9 bases separating them. The CDR3 is 13 residues long. The V gene's germline CDR1 is SGHVS and CDR2 FNYEAQ. The CDR3 loop reads CASSLVWQDEQYF. The CDR3 nucleotides read TGTGCCAGCAGCTTAGTATGGCAGGACGAGCAGTACTTC.

The V gene is TRBV11-2, the J gene TRBJ2-7, with 7 bases lining up with TRBD2. Germline-derived CDR1 and CDR2 are SGHAT and FQNNGV. This CDR3 comprises 15 residues. V was clipped by 4 bases and J by 4 bases; unmatched bases: 10. DNA of the CDR3: TGTGCCAGCAGCTCGCCGCGACTAGCAGTATACGAGCAGTACTTC. This gives the protein CASSSPRLAVYEQYF.

The chain links TRBV29-1 to TRBJ2-1; 7 positions agree with TRBD1. This CDR3 spans 14 amino acids. The V gene's germline CDR1 is SQVTM and CDR2 ANQGSEA. V trimming: 4 bases; J trimming: 3 bases; junction bases outside the gene matches: 6. The CDR3 loop is CSVARDSSYNEQFF. Written as DNA, the CDR3 is TGCAGCGTTGCCCGGGACAGTAGCTACAATGAGCAGTTCTTC.

The V and J genes are TRBV30 and TRBJ1-2, with D possibly matching TRBD1 (6 bases). The length of the CDR3 is 13 residues. Per the germline V gene, CDR1 is GTSNPN and CDR2 is SVGIG (reference sequence). V was pared by 4 bases and J by 4 bases, with 13 bases between. The CDR3 sequence: CAWIGGKGYGYTF. In nucleotides, the CDR3 is TGTGCCTGGATAGGGGGAAAAGGCTATGGCTACACCTTC. The whole variable domain, remainder taken from reference TRBV30 and TRBJ1-2, is SQTIHQWPATLVQPVGSPLSLECTVEGTSNPNLYWYRQAAGRGLQLLFYSVGIGQISSEVPQNLSASRPQDRQFILSSKKLLLSDSGFYLCAWIGGKGYGYTFGSGTRLTVV.

The chain combines TRBV7-9 with TRBJ2-5, with D tentatively TRBD2 (5 bases). Germline lookup yields CDR1 SEHNR and CDR2 FQNEAQ (reference sequence). Trimming left V 3 bases short and J 1 base short, with 9 bases between. This CDR3 is built from 14 residues. The CDR3 nucleotides read TGTGCCAGCAGCTTGGAGGTTGGCCAAGAGACCCAGTACTTC. Encoded protein: CASSLEVGQETQYF.

The chain combines TRBV7-9 with TRBJ1-1; D uncertain. Trimming took 7 bases from V and 0 from J, leaving 12 bases between them. The CDR3 spans 14 residues. Looked up from germline, CDR1 is SEHNR and CDR2 is FQNEAQ (reference sequence). CDR3 sequence: CASTIKGLNTEAFF. For the CDR3, the DNA is TGTGCCAGCACCATCAAGGGCTTGAACACTGAAGCTTTCTTT.

This chain joins TRBV10-3 and TRBJ2-7; TRBD1 matches 8 bases. The trim removed 6 bases at V and 0 bases at J, leaving 13 bases unmatched. CDR1 is ENHRY, CDR2 SYGVKD, per germline. This CDR3 has 17 residues. The chain's CDR3 is CAISVLPGQVSSYEQYF. The DNA of the CDR3 is TGTGCCATCAGCGTGCTACCGGGACAGGTGAGCTCCTACGAGCAGTACTTC.

This chain links TRBV6-5 with TRBJ1-2; no clear D gene. This CDR3 region has 13 residues. Germline CDR1 and CDR2: MNHEY and SVGAGI. Trimming took off 6 bases at V and 4 bases at J, with 12 bases between the two ends. In DNA form, the CDR3 reads TGTGCCAGCAGGCCGACCGGGAGCTATGGCTACACCTTC. It encodes CASRPTGSYGYTF.

This clone was recorded only once. This rearrangement joins TRBV9 to TRBJ1-2; D not resolved. V gave up 4 bases and J gave up 0 bases, with 7 bases separating them. CDR3 length: 13 amino acids. The germline V gene has CDR1 SGDLS and CDR2 YYNGEE. The CDR3 DNA reads as TGTGCCAGCAGCTCGACAACTAACTATGGCTACACCTTC. Amino acid sequence: CASSSTTNYGYTF.

The chain couples TRBV6-1 to TRBJ2-1; D uncertain. Germline CDR1 is MNHNS and CDR2 is SASEGT. V was clipped by 5 bases and J by 2 bases, with 4 bases between them. The CDR3 is made up of 12 amino acids. CDR3 amino acids: CASSPPYNEQFF. CDR3 in DNA: TGTGCCAGCAGTCCCCCCTACAATGAGCAGTTCTTC.

The chain combines TRBV5-1 with TRBJ2-3; D perhaps matches TRBD2 (6 bases). This CDR3 has 14 residues. Germline-derived CDR1 and CDR2 are SGHRS and YFSETQ. Trimming took 4 bases from V and 5 from J, leaving 14 bases between them. The CDR3 protein is CASSDGSPGDTQYF. The CDR3 DNA sequence: TGCGCCAGCAGCGACGGGAGCCCCGGAGATACGCAGTATTTT.

The genes are TRBV19 and TRBJ2-7; D possibly corresponds to TRBD2 (5 bases). The V end was cut by 7 bases, the J end by 0 bases, with 7 bases between. CDR3 length: 12 amino acids. Germline CDR1 reads LNHDA; CDR2 reads SQIVND (reference sequence). CDR3 protein: CASIGDSYEQYF. CDR3 nucleotide sequence: TGTGCCAGTATCGGGGACTCCTACGAGCAGTACTTC.

This sequence joins TRBV7-2 and TRBJ2-2; the D gene is possibly TRBD1 (5 bases). V lost 0 bases and J 6 bases, leaving 14 bases between the germline ends. This CDR3 is built from 16 residues. The germline V gene has CDR1 SGHTA and CDR2 FQGNSA. The CDR3 spells CASSLATTEPSGELFF. CDR3 DNA sequence: TGTGCCAGCAGCTTAGCGACGACAGAACCCTCCGGGGAGCTGTTTTTT.

The rearrangement uses TRBV7-9 and TRBJ2-3, with TRBD2 matching over 7 bases. CDR1 is SEHNR, CDR2 FQNEAQ, per germline (reference sequence). There are 16 residues in the CDR3. V lost 1 base and J lost 0; bases outside the gene matches: 4. The CDR3 here is CASSLGDYTSTDTQYF. CDR3 bases: TGTGCCAGCAGCTTAGGGGACTACACTAGCACAGATACGCAGTATTTT.

The chain carries TRBV28 and TRBJ2-6; TRBD1 aligns across 11 bases. V lost 11 bases and J lost 2; bases outside the gene matches: 5. In germline, CDR1 is MDHEN, CDR2 SYDVKM. This CDR3 has 15 amino acids. DNA of the CDR3: TGTGCCGGACAGGGGGCTGAGGCTGGGGCCAACGTCCTGACTTTC. As protein: CAGQGAEAGANVLTF. The whole variable domain, filled in from reference TRBV28 and TRBJ2-6, reads DVKVTQSSRYLVKRTGEKVFLECVQDMDHENMFWYRQDPGLGLRLIYFSYDVKMKEKGDIPEGYSVSREKKERFSLILESASTNQTSMYLCAGQGAEAGANVLTFGAGSRLTVL.